Detailed here is one T cell receptor (beta chain). Antigen specificity is unknown. The junction does not match germline at one end; this may be a read error. This record comes from a study of cytomegalovirus exposure and HLA in healthy donors. Study-wide results and caveats: Donor immune exposure was known only as CMV serostatus.

The CDR3 runs to 11 residues. Germline CDR1 reads MDHEN; CDR2 reads SYDVKM. Both 60 Vbeta primers and 13 Jbeta primers went into the PCR. Profiling relied on immunoSEQ multiplex PCR, and the TCRdb table lists in-frame clones only, not all of them. The table has around 160,000 clones, 60% to 80% seen once. The clonotype comes from a woman aged 40 to 50 in good health and CMV-seropositive. V gene TRBV28 combines with J gene TRBJ1-2; tentative D call: TRBD1 (5 bases). Sequenced input: PBMCs. The CDR3 nucleotides read TGTGCCAGCAGCTTGGCATACAGGTCCATCTTC. Translated: CASSLAYRSIF.